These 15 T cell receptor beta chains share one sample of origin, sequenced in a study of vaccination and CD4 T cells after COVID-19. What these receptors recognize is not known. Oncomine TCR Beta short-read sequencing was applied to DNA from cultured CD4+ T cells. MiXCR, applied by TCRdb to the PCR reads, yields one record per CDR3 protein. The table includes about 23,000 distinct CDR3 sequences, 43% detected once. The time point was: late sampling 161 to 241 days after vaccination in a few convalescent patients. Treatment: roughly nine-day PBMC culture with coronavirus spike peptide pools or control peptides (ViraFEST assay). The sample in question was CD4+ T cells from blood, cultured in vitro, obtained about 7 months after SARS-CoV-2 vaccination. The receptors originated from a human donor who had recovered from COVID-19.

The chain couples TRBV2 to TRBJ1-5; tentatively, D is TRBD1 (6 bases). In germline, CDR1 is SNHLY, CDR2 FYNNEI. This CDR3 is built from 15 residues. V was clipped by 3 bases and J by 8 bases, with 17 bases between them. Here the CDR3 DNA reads TGTGCCAGCAGTGATCCCCGGTCAGGGGTCGAGCCCCAGCATTTT. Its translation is CASSDPRSGVEPQHF. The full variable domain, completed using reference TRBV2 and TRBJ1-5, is EPEVTQTPSHQVTQMGQEVILRCVPISNHLYFYWYRQILGQKVEFLVSFYNNEISEKSEIFDDQFSVERPDGSNFTLKIRSTKLEDSAMYFCASSDPRSGVEPQHFGDGTRLSIL.

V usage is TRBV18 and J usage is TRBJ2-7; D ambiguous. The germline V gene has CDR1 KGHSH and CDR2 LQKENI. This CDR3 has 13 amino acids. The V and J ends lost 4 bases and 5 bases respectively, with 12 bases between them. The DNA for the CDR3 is TGTGCCAGCTCACGTAATAGGGTCCACGAGCAGTACTTC. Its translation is CASSRNRVHEQYF.

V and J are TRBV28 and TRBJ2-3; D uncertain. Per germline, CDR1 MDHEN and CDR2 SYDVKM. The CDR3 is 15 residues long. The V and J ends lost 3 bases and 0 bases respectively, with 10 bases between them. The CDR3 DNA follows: TGTGCCAGCAGTTTTCAGCTATCAAGCACAGATACGCAGTATTTT. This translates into CASSFQLSSTDTQYF.

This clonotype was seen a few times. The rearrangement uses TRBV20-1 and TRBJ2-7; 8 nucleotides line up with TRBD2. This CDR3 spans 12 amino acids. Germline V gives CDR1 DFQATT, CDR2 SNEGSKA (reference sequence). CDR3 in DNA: TGCGCCCAGAGGAGCGGGAGCTACGAGCAGTACTTC. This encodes CAQRSGSYEQYF.

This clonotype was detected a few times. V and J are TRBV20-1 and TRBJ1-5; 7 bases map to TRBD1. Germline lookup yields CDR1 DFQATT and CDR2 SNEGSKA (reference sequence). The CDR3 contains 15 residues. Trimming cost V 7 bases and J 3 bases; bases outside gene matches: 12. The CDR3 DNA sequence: TGCAGTGTTAAAGAGCCGACAGGGCTCAATCAGCCCCAGCATTTT. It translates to CSVKEPTGLNQPQHF.

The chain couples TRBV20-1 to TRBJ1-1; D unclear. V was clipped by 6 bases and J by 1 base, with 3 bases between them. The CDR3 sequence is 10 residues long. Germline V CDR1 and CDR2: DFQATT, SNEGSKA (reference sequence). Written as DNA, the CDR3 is TGCAGTGCAAAGAACACTGAAGCTTTCTTT. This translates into CSAKNTEAFF.

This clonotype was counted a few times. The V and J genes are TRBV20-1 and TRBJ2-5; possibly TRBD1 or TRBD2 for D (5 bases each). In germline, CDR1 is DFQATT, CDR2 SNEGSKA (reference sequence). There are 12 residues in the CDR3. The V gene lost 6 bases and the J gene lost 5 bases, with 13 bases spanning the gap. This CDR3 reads CSAGEGWETQYF. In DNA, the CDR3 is TGCAGTGCCGGAGAGGGGTGGGAGACCCAGTACTTC.

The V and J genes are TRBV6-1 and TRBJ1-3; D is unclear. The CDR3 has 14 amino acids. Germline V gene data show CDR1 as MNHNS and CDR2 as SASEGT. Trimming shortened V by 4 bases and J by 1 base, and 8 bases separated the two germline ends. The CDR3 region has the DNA TGTGCCAGCAGTGCTTTCGGATCTGGAAACACCATATATTTT. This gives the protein CASSAFGSGNTIYF.

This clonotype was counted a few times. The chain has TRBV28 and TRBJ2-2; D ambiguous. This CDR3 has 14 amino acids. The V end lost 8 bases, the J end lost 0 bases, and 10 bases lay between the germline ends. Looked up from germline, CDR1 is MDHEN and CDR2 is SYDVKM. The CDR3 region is CASLRSTNTGELFF. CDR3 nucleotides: TGTGCCAGCCTTCGGAGTACGAACACCGGGGAGCTGTTTTTT.

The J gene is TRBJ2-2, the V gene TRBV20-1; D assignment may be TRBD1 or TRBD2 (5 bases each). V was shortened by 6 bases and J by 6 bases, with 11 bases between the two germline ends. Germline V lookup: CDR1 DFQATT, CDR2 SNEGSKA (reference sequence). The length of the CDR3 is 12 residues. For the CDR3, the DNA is TGCAGTGCCATCGGGACCTCCGGGGAGCTGTTTTTT. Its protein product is CSAIGTSGELFF.

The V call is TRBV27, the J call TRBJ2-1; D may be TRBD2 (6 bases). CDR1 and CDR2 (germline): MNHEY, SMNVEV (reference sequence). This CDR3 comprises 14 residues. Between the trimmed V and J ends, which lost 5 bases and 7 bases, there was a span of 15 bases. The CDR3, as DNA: TGTGCCAGCAGTGCGGGATTCCCCCGGAATGAGCAGTTCTTC. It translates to CASSAGFPRNEQFF.

The CDR3 here is CASSFTREGYNEQFF. DNA of the CDR3: TGTGCCAGCAGCTTTACCCGGGAGGGATACAATGAGCAGTTCTTC. This rearrangement joins TRBV7-3 to TRBJ2-1; 8 bases match TRBD2. CDR1 SGHTA and CDR2 FQGTGA come from the germline V gene. The trim removed 3 bases at V and 4 bases at J, leaving 5 bases unmatched. The CDR3 has 15 residues.

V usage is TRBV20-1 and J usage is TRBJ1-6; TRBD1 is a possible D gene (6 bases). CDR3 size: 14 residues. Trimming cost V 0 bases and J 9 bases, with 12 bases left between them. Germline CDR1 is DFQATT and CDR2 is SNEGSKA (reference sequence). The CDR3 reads CSAREAGVSSPLHF. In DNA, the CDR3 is TGCAGTGCTAGAGAGGCAGGGGTTAGTTCACCCCTCCACTTT.

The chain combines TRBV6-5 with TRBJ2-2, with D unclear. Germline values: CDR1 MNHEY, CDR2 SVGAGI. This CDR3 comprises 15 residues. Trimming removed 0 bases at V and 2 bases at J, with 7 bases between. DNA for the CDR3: TGTGCCAGCAGTTACTCAGGCACAAACACCGGGGAGCTGTTTTTT. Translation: CASSYSGTNTGELFF.

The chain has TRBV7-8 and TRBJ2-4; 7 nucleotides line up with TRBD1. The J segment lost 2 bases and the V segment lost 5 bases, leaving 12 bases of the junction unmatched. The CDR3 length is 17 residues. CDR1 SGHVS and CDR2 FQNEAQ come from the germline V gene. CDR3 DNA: TGTGCCAGCAGCGGACAACGGTCGGGACAGCCCAAAAACATTCAGTACTTC. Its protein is CASSGQRSGQPKNIQYF.